This T cell receptor (beta chain) was observed in a study of shared clonotypes between healthy human individuals. Worth noting for this clone: The antigen remains unidentified.

Germline V gives CDR1 GTSNPN, CDR2 SVGIG (reference sequence). With 3 bases clipped from V and 1 base from J, the junction kept 6 bases outside the gene matches. The CDR3 loop spans 15 amino acids. Findings and caveats of the study: Sequencing depth was expected to influence donor clonotype sharing.

The study enrolled healthy HIV-negative adults without recent acute infections or vaccinations as donors. Sequencing was performed on unsorted PBMC DNA using ten immunoSEQ deep assay plates. In the original analysis: Without quality scores, immunoSEQ junctional reads could not be filtered like full-length reads. Libraries were prepared by immunoSEQ multiplex PCR; TCRdb keeps only in-frame clonotypes and omits some of them. That table gives V, J and clone size, and the DNA gave D and trimming. The sample shows approximately 460,000 clones, roughly three quarters of them seen only once. The rearrangement uses TRBV30 and TRBJ2-4, with 7 bases matching TRBD1. The receptor was derived from a woman between 40 and 50 years old in good health. Some clones in this sample may be carry-over from other donors' samples. The material sequenced was PBMCs. CDR3 DNA: TGTGCCTGGAGAGACAGGGAGAAGGCCAAAAACATTCAGTACTTC. It yields the protein CAWRDREKAKNIQYF.